Shown below are 16 T cell receptor beta chains from a single sample sequenced in a study of Tregs in tolerant kidney transplant recipients. The protocol was immunoSEQ multiplex PCR, while the TCRdb copy is restricted to in-frame clones and leaves out a portion. Its table records 45,000 to 55,000 clones. The sample was CD4+ T cells from blood, taken before the transplant. These receptor sequences come from a human donor who received a combined kidney and bone marrow transplant.

Concerning this clone: The read stops 3 residues short of the end of the CDR3; the missing end is completed from the germline J gene. This chain connects TRBV20-1 to TRBJ2-1; TRBD2 matches 10 bases. The germline V gene encodes CDR1 DFQATT and CDR2 SNEGSKA (reference sequence). The CDR3 extends over 15 amino acids. Trimming removed 5 bases from V and 9 bases from J; junction bases left unmatched: 13. CDR3 DNA, as far as it was read: TGCAGTGCTCCCCTAGCGGGAGAGACGCGGGGTGAG. Translation gives CSAPLAGETRGE. The full CDR3 protein reads CSAPLAGETRGEQFF.

On this clone itself: The sequence runs out 3 residues before the end of the CDR3; the remainder is reconstructed from the germline J gene. This chain connects TRBV5-6 to TRBJ2-3; D possibly corresponds to TRBD1 (5 bases). CDR3 length: 15 residues. Looked up from germline, CDR1 is SGHDT and CDR2 is YYEEEE. Trimming cost V 2 bases and J 3 bases, with 13 bases left between them. The part of the CDR3 DNA that was read is TGTGCCAGCAGCTTCGACAGAACTGGGACAGATACG. It translates to CASSFDRTGTDT. The whole CDR3 region reads CASSFDRTGTDTQYF.

Remarks on this clone: The CDR3 goes on 3 residues after the read ends, and that part is filled in from the germline J gene. The chain couples TRBV5-1 to TRBJ2-2, with 9 bases identical to TRBD1. V lost 0 bases and J lost 5; bases outside the gene matches: 2. The CDR3 runs to 15 residues. Germline assignment: CDR1 SGHRS and CDR2 YFSETQ. CDR3 region: CASSLGTGVTGELFF. CDR3 DNA, as far as it was read: TGCGCCAGCAGCTTGGGGACAGGGGTTACCGGGGAG.

CDR3 loop: CASSSQKDTEAFF. CDR3 DNA (partial): TGTGCCAGCAGCTCACAGAAAGACACTGAA. The chain is built from TRBV11-2 and TRBJ1-1; D gene unclear. The read ends 3 residues shy of where the CDR3 ends; the end is completed using the germline J gene. The CDR3 runs 13 residues. CDR1 SGHAT and CDR2 FQNNGV come from the germline V gene. V was cut by 4 bases and J by 3 bases, with 9 bases left in between.

A word on this clone: The observed sequence ends 3 residues before the CDR3 terminus, with the missing tail filled in from the germline J gene. J is TRBJ1-2 and V is TRBV20-1; TRBD1 matches 7 bases. CDR3 size: 15 residues. Germline CDR1 and CDR2: DFQATT and SNEGSKA (reference sequence). CDR3 sequence reads: CSAMRDLGTARGYTF. Partial CDR3 DNA: TGCAGTGCTATGCGAGACCTAGGGACAGCGAGGGGC.

A word on this clone: The CDR3 end lies 3 residues beyond the end of the read and is filled in from the germline J gene. This chain links TRBV5-1 with TRBJ2-4; D might be TRBD1 (6 bases). This CDR3 contains 17 residues. Looked up from germline, CDR1 is SGHRS and CDR2 is YFSETQ. The CDR3 region is CASSPSVGRTDSGAQYF. The sequenced CDR3 bases are TGCGCCAGCAGCCCTTCGGTGGGTAGAACCGATTCAGGGGCT.

As concerns this clone: The read ends 3 residues before the CDR3 terminus; that terminus is restored from the germline J gene. The J gene is TRBJ2-3, the V gene TRBV7-9; a weak D match, TRBD1 (5 bases). The CDR3 contains 15 residues. The ends were cut back, 0 bases at V and 2 bases at J, with 9 bases in the middle. Germline-derived CDR1 and CDR2 are SEHNR and FQNEAQ (reference sequence). CDR3 DNA, as far as it was read: TGTGCCAGCAGCTTAGCGGGGCAGACCACAGATACG. Translation: CASSLAGQTTDT. The full CDR3 reads CASSLAGQTTDTQYF.

About this clone: The read terminates 3 residues before the CDR3 end, so the remaining end is supplied by the germline J gene. This chain uses TRBV7-2 with TRBJ2-3; 8 nucleotides agree with TRBD1. CDR1 SGHTA and CDR2 FQGNSA come from the germline V gene. Trimming at V came to 2 bases and at J to 4 bases, leaving 5 bases not matched to a gene. The CDR3 is 15 amino acids. The part of the CDR3 DNA that was read is TGTGCCAGCAGCTTACGAGACAGGGGTTCAGATACG. Its translation: CASSLRDRGSDT. The whole CDR3 protein reads CASSLRDRGSDTQYF.

For this clone: The read finishes 3 residues shy of the CDR3 end, and the germline J gene is used to complete it. V and J are TRBV20-1 and TRBJ2-2, with 11 bases matching TRBD1. The CDR3 loop spans 14 amino acids. Trimming at V came to 5 bases and at J to 5 bases, leaving 4 bases not matched to a gene. The germline CDR1 and CDR2 sequences are DFQATT and SNEGSKA (reference sequence). This CDR3 reads CSASDRGQTGELFF. The DNA read from the CDR3 is TGCAGTGCTTCGGACAGGGGGCAGACCGGGGAG.

As for this clone: The read is 3 residues too short to cover the CDR3 end, so that end is filled in from the germline J gene. The chain joins TRBV5-4 to TRBJ2-1; the D gene is possibly TRBD2 (7 bases). The CDR3 totals 14 residues. Germline loops: CDR1 SGHNT, CDR2 YYREEE (reference sequence). Trimming removed 0 bases from V and 7 bases from J, with 11 bases in between. The sequenced part of the CDR3 DNA is TGTGCCAGCAGCTTGGAGGGGGGGGTGAATGAG. As protein: CASSLEGGVNE. The whole CDR3 sequence reads CASSLEGGVNEQFF.

CDR3 in amino acids: CASSLGRERSKNIQYF. The CDR3 bases that were read are TGCGCCAGCAGCTTGGGGCGGGAGCGTTCCAAAAACATT. This sequence joins TRBV5-1 and TRBJ2-4; 7 bases agree with TRBD2. The observed sequence ends 3 residues before the CDR3 terminus, with the missing tail filled in from the germline J gene. CDR3 length equals 16 residues. Germline CDR1 is SGHRS and CDR2 is YFSETQ. V gave up 0 bases and J gave up 2 bases; unmatched junction bases: 5.

Points on this clone: A read error may produce the germline difference seen at one junction end. The read stops 3 residues short of the end of the CDR3; the missing end is completed from the germline J gene. This chain uses TRBV7-7 with TRBJ2-3; D is perhaps TRBD1 (6 bases). Germline assignment: CDR1 SSHAT and CDR2 FNYEAQ (reference sequence). This CDR3 has 13 amino acids. Incomplete CDR3 DNA: TGTGCTAGCAGCAAGGACAGCTCCGCCCCG. It yields the protein CASSKDSSAP. In full, the CDR3 is CASSKDSSAPQYF.

In the case of this clone: The read comes to an end 3 residues before the CDR3 does, leaving the germline J gene to fill in the end. The chain uses TRBV7-2 and TRBJ1-2; D gene uncertain. The CDR3 has 13 amino acids. The germline gives CDR1 SGHTA, CDR2 FQGNSA. V was shortened by 5 bases and J by 2 bases, with 9 bases between the two germline ends. CDR3 bases read: TGTGCCAGCAGCCCCGACAAGAACTATGGC. As protein: CASSPDKNYG. The full CDR3 reads CASSPDKNYGYTF.

As regards this clone: The CDR3 is cut off 3 residues early in the read; its end comes from the germline J gene. The chain uses TRBV2 and TRBJ1-5, with a weak D call TRBD1 (5 bases). The germline V and J ends were trimmed by 6 bases and 4 bases, with 7 bases remaining between them. This CDR3 has 12 residues. CDR1 is SNHLY, CDR2 FYNNEI, per germline. CDR3: CASSRANQPQHF. The covered CDR3 bases are TGTGCCAGCAGCAGGGCTAATCAGCCC.

On this clone itself: The CDR3 goes on 3 residues after the read ends, and that part is filled in from the germline J gene. This chain connects TRBV6-2 or TRBV6-3 to TRBJ2-2; a possible D gene is TRBD1 (6 bases). This CDR3 has 13 amino acids. Trimming removed 6 bases from V and 6 bases from J, with 11 bases in between. Germline CDR1 and CDR2: MNHEY and SVGEGT. CDR3 protein: CASRAQGPGELFF. The CDR3 bases that were read are TGTGCCAGCAGAGCACAGGGTCCCGGGGAG.

Note on this clone: The read terminates 3 residues before the CDR3 end, so the remaining end is supplied by the germline J gene. Within the sample, other DNA sequences also encode this same CDR3. This chain links TRBV19 with TRBJ1-5; D not resolved. Trimming shortened V by 2 bases and J by 1 base, and 3 bases separated the two germline ends. Germline V gives CDR1 LNHDA, CDR2 SQIVND (reference sequence). The CDR3 loop spans 13 amino acids. The CDR3 reads CASSIQSNQPQHF. The CDR3 bases that were read are TGTGCCAGTAGTATACAAAGCAATCAGCCC.